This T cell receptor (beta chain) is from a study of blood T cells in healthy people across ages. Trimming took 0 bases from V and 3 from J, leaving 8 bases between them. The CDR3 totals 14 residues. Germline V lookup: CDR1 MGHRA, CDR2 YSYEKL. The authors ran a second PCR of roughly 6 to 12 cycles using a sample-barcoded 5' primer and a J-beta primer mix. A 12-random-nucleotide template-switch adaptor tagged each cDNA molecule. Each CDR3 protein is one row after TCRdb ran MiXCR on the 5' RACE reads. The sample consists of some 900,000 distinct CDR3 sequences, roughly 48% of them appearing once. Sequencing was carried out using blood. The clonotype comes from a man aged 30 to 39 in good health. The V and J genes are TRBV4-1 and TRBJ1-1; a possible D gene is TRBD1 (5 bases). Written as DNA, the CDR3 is TGCGCCAGCAGCCAAGAACAGGAAGACACTGAAGCTTTCTTT. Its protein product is CASSQEQEDTEAFF.